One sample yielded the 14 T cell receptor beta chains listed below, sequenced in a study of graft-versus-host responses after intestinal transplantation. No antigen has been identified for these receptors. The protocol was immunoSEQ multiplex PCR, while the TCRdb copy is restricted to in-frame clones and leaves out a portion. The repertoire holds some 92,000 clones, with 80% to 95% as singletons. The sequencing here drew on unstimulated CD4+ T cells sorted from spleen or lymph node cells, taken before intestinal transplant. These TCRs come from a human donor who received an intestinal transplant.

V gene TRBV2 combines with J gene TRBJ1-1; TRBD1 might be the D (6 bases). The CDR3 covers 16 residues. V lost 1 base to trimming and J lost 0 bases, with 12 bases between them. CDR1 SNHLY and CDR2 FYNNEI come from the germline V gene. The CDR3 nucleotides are TGTGCCAGCAGTGAAGTCCGACAGGCCCTGAACACTGAAGCTTTCTTT. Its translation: CASSEVRQALNTEAFF.

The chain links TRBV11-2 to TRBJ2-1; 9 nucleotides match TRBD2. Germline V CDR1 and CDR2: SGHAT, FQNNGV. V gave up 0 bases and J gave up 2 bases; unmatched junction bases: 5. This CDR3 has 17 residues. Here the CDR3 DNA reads TGTGCCAGCAGCTTAGAACGGGCGGGGGGGCCCTACAATGAGCAGTTCTTC. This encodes CASSLERAGGPYNEQFF.

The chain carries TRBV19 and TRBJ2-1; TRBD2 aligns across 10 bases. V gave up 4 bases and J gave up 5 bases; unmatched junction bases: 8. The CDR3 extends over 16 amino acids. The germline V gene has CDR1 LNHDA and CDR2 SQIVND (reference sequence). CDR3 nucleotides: TGTGCCAGTAGTAACCCAGCGGGAGGGGCAAACAATGAGCAGTTCTTC. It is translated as CASSNPAGGANNEQFF.

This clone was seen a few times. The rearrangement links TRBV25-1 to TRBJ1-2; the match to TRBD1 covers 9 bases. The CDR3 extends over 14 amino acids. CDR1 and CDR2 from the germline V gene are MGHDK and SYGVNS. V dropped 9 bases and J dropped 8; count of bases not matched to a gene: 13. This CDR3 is CASTGGQGWEGYTF. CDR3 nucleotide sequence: TGTGCCAGTACCGGGGGACAGGGTTGGGAAGGCTACACCTTC.

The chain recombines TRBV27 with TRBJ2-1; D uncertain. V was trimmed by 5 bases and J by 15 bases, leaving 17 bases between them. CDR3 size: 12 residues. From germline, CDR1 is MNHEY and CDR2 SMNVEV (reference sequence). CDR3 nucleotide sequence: TGTGCCAGCAGTGCCACGGGTGTCGGCGCGTTCTTC. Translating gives CASSATGVGAFF.

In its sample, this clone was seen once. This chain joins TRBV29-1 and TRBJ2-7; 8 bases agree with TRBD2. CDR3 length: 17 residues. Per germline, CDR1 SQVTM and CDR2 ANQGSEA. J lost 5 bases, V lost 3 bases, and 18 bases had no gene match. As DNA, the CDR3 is TGCAGCGTTGATAGGGGACCCAGCGGCGGGAGGAGCGACGAGCAGTACTTC. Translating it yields CSVDRGPSGGRSDEQYF.

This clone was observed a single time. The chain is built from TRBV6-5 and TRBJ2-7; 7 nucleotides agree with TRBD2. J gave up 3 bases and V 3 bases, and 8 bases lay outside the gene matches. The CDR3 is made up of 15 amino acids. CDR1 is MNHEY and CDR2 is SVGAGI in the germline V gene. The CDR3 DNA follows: TGTGCCAGCAGTTATGGCGGGAGCCCGAACTACGAGCAGTACTTC. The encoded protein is CASSYGGSPNYEQYF.

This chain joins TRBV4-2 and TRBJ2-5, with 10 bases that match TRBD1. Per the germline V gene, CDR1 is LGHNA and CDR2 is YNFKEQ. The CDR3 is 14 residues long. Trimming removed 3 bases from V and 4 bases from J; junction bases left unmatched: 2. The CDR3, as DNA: TGTGCCAGCAGCCAGGACAGGGGGGGAGAGACCCAGTACTTC. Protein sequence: CASSQDRGGETQYF.

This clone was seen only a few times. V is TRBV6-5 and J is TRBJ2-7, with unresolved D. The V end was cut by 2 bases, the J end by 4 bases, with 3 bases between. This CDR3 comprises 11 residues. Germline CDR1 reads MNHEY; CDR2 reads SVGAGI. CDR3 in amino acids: CASSYKYEQYF. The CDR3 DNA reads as TGTGCCAGCAGTTACAAGTACGAGCAGTACTTC.

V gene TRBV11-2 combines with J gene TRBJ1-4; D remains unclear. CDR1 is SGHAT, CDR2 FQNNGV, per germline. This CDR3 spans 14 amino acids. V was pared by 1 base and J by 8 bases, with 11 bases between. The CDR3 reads CASSLAAGPEKLFF. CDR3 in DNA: TGTGCCAGCAGCTTAGCGGCAGGTCCGGAAAAACTGTTTTTT. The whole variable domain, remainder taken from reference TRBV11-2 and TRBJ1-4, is EAGVAQSPRYKIIEKRQSVAFWCNPISGHATLYWYQQILGQGPKLLIQFQNNGVVDDSQLPKDRFSAERLKGVDSTLKIQPAKLEDSAVYLCASSLAAGPEKLFFGSGTQLSVL.

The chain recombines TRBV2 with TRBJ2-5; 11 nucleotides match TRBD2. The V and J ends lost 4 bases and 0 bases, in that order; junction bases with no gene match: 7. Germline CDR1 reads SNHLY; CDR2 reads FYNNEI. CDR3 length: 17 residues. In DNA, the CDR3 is TGTGCCAGCAGTGCCCTAGCGGGAGGTCTCTACCAAGAGACCCAGTACTTC. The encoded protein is CASSALAGGLYQETQYF.

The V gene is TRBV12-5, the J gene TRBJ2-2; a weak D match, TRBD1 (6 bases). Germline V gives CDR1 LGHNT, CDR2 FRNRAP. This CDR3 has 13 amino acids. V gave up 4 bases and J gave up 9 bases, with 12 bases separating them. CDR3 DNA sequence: TGTGCTAGTGGTTGGACAGCAAACAGGGAGCTGTTTTTT. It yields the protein CASGWTANRELFF.

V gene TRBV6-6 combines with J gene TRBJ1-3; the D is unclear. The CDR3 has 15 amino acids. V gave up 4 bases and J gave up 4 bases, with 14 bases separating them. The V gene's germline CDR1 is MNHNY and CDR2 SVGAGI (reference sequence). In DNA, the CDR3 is TGTGCCAGCAGTTCCCTTGGGAGGCCCGGAAACACCATATATTTT. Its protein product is CASSSLGRPGNTIYF.

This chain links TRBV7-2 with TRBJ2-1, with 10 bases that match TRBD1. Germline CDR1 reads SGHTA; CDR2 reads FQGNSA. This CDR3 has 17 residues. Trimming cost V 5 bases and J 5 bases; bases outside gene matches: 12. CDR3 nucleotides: TGTGCCAGCAGCCCGGGGGTGGGGACAGGGGCTAACAATGAGCAGTTCTTC. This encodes CASSPGVGTGANNEQFF.